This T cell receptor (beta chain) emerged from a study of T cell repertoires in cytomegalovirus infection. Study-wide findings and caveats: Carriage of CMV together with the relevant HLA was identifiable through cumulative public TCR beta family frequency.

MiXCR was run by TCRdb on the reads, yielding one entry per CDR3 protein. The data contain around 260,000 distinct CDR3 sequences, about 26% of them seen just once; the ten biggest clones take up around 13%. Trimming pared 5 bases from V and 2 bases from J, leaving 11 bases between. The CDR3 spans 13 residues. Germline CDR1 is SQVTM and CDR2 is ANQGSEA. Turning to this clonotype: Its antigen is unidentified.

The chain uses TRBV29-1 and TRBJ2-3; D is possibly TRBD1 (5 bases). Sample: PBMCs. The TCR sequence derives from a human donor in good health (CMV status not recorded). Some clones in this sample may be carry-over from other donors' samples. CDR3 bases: TGCAGCGTTTATTTACAGGCCACAGATACGCAGTATTTT. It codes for CSVYLQATDTQYF.